Detailed here is one T cell receptor beta chain. This table comes from immunoSEQ multiplex PCR, and its TCRdb copy is limited to in-frame clones, with some not included. In the table there are some 71,000 clones, 75% to 90% of which are singletons. Anyone with autoimmune disease history or systemic immunosuppression was excluded. The data derive from a study of OX40 agonist ivuxolimab in advanced cancers. CDR3 length equals 16 residues. The V and J ends lost 3 bases and 1 base respectively, with 15 bases between them. CDR1 is LNHDA and CDR2 is SQIVND in the germline V gene (reference sequence). This TCR came from an adult with an advanced solid tumor such as melanoma, head and neck, liver or kidney cancer. Sequencing was performed on CD4+ or CD8+ T cells sorted from blood, taken in a trial of the OX40 agonist ivuxolimab. The chain employs TRBV19 and TRBJ1-1; perhaps TRBD1 as D (6 bases). The CDR3 spells CASSMSWGRGNTEAFF. CDR3 nucleotides: TGTGCCAGTAGTATGAGTTGGGGGCGCGGGAACACTGAAGCTTTCTTT.